This TCR beta chain was captured by sequencing in a study of T cell responses to AZD1222 COVID-19 vaccine. General study results and limits: Vaccination with two AZD1222 doses was followed by a rise in Spike-specific TCR breadth and depth.

Data came from immunoSEQ multiplex PCR; TCRdb stores just in-frame clones and leaves some out. The sample carries roughly 150,000 clones, roughly nine tenths recorded once. Turning to this clone: What it recognizes is unknown.

The germline V gene has CDR1 MNHNY and CDR2 SVGAGI (reference sequence). Trimming took 5 bases from V and 5 from J; bases not matched to a gene: 3. CDR3 size: 14 residues. This specimen was peripheral blood, taken on day 0 of AZD1222 vaccination. The genes are TRBV6-6 and TRBJ2-1, with 10 bases that match TRBD2. This clonotype originated in an adult in good health. The CDR3 coding sequence is TGTGCCAGCAGTACTAGCGGGATTAACAATGAGCAGTTCTTC. This translates into CASSTSGINNEQFF.